The TCR beta chain under discussion was sequenced for a study of identical twins. One entry per CDR3 protein, called by TCRdb with MiXCR from the 5' RACE reads. The sample consists of 550,000 to 700,000 distinct CDR3 sequences, around 20% of them appearing once. This clonotype was counted between two and nine times. These data were also reused for a study on T cells expressing NK-cell markers.

The TCR comes from a young woman in good health. The sample taken for sequencing was PBMCs.

CDR3 in DNA: TGCAGTGCGAAAGACACCCACGAGCAGTACTTC. Residues: CSAKDTHEQYF. The rearrangement links TRBV20-1 to TRBJ2-7; D gene ambiguous. Trimming removed 6 bases at V and 5 bases at J, with 11 bases between. The CDR3 totals 11 residues. Germline V gene data show CDR1 as DFQATT and CDR2 as SNEGSKA (reference sequence).